This T cell receptor beta chain was sequenced for a study of T cell responses to AZD1222 COVID-19 vaccine. Regarding the study as a whole: Vaccination with two AZD1222 doses was followed by a rise in Spike-specific TCR breadth and depth. There were mostly white British donors and more females than males, and clonal diversity was possibly underestimated.

Repertoires were generated with immunoSEQ multiplex PCR, while TCRdb's copy carries only in-frame clones and drops some. The sample has 95,000 to 150,000 clones; 80% to 95% are singletons. As concerns this clone: Its antigen is not identified.

CDR1 LGHDT and CDR2 YNNKEL come from the germline V gene (reference sequence). The V and J ends lost 4 bases and 4 bases respectively, with 10 bases between them. The CDR3 covers 13 residues. J is TRBJ1-1 and V is TRBV3-1 (or the pseudogene TRBV3-2); D is unresolved. Sequenced material: peripheral blood, taken on day 0 of MenACWY control vaccination. The clonotype was recovered from an adult in good health. The CDR3 reads CASSLDKATEAFF. The DNA of the CDR3 is TGTGCCAGCAGCCTAGACAAGGCCACTGAAGCTTTCTTT.